The text below deals with one T cell receptor (beta chain). Its specificity is not known. This entry belongs to a study of T cell responses to AZD1222 COVID-19 vaccine. CDR1 KGHSH and CDR2 LQKENI come from the germline V gene. Trimming took 2 bases from V and 6 from J; bases not matched to a gene: 4. The CDR3 has 14 amino acids. Broader study findings: Just six people given AZD1222 tested seropositive at baseline. Researchers report vaccine-associated CD4 TCRs spanning spike, with dominance at 160-218 and 743-854. The study reported that nearly half of spike-specific TCRs target unmutated variant regions. Clonal diversity was possibly underestimated, and the donors were mostly white British, with more females.

Clones were sequenced by immunoSEQ multiplex PCR, and TCRdb holds only the in-frame ones, with some missing. The data hold 200,000 to 250,000 clones, with roughly 94% observed a single time. The chain combines TRBV18 with TRBJ2-7; the match to TRBD1 covers 10 bases. The clonotype comes from an adult who received the MenACWY meningococcal vaccine as a control. The sample in question was peripheral blood, obtained 28 days after the second dose of the MenACWY control vaccine. Here the CDR3 reads CASSPKDRGIEQYF. CDR3 DNA sequence: TGTGCCAGCTCACCAAAGGACAGGGGGATCGAGCAGTACTTC.